These 12 T cell receptor beta chains were sequenced from one sample in a study of graft-versus-host responses after intestinal transplantation. Repertoires were generated with immunoSEQ multiplex PCR, while TCRdb's copy carries only in-frame clones and drops some. The data contain 74,000 or so clones, 80% to 95% of them seen just once; the ten biggest clones take up roughly 0.7%. The specimen comprised PBMCs, sampled 98 days after intestinal transplantation. Receptor source: a human patient who received an intestinal transplant, so some T cells may come from the graft donor.

The chain couples TRBV6-1 to TRBJ2-7; TRBD2 might be the D (7 bases). Germline CDR1 MNHNS, CDR2 SASEGT. The CDR3 sequence is 14 residues long. V lost 3 bases and J 2 bases, leaving 11 bases between the germline ends. CDR3 nucleotides: TGTGCCAGCAGTGATGAGGGGGGGGCCTACGAGCAGTACTTC. This translates into CASSDEGGAYEQYF.

The chain has TRBV9 and TRBJ2-3; D remains unclear. V was clipped by 2 bases and J by 3 bases, with 13 bases between them. The CDR3 length is 15 residues. CDR1 and CDR2 from the germline V gene are SGDLS and YYNGEE. As DNA, the CDR3 is TGTGCCAGCAGCGTCGGCGCTCGGCGAACAGATACGCAGTATTTT. As protein: CASSVGARRTDTQYF.

V and J are TRBV28 and TRBJ2-5; the D is unclear. The CDR3 has 12 amino acids. Deletions cut 6 bases from V and 5 bases from J, with 10 bases between. The germline CDR1 and CDR2 sequences are MDHEN and SYDVKM. CDR3 amino acids: CASRGSLETQYF. The CDR3 nucleotides are TGTGCCAGCAGGGGTAGCCTGGAGACCCAGTACTTC.

This clone was observed a handful of times. One junction end does not reproduce the germline sequence, and a read error may be involved. The CDR3 spells CASSEAGQDTYKEQFF. Here the CDR3 DNA reads TGTGCCAGCAGTGAAGCAGGACAGGATACTTACAAAGAGCAGTTCTTC. The V call is TRBV6-1, the J call TRBJ2-1; 7 nucleotides agree with TRBD1. Germline CDR1 reads MNHNS; CDR2 reads SASEGT. CDR3 length: 16 amino acids.

The J gene is TRBJ2-2, the V gene TRBV9; 9 bases match TRBD2. The V and J ends lost 6 bases and 3 bases, in that order; junction bases with no gene match: 12. CDR1 is SGDLS and CDR2 is YYNGEE in the germline V gene. The CDR3 has 17 residues. The CDR3, as DNA: TGTGCCAGCACGAGTAGTGGGTTAGCGGGGGACACCGGGGAGCTGTTTTTT. This sequence encodes CASTSSGLAGDTGELFF. Complete variable domain (other parts from reference TRBV9 and TRBJ2-2): DSGVTQTPKHLITATGQRVTLRCSPRSGDLSVYWYQQSLDQGLQFLIQYYNGEERAKGNILERFSAQQFPDLHSELNLSSLELGDSALYFCASTSSGLAGDTGELFFGEGSRLTVL.

This chain uses TRBV11-3 with TRBJ2-1, with 7 positions matching TRBD2. The CDR3 sequence is 13 residues long. Germline CDR1 is SGHNT and CDR2 is YENEEA. The ends lost 2 bases at V and 10 bases at J; junction bases unmatched: 5. CDR3 sequence reads: CASSLIAAGEQFF. The CDR3 DNA is TGTGCCAGCAGCTTAATTGCAGCGGGAGAGCAGTTCTTC. Combining the CDR3 with reference TRBV11-3 and TRBJ2-1 gives the whole variable domain EAGVVQSPRYKIIEKKQPVAFWCNPISGHNTLYWYLQNLGQGPELLIRYENEEAVDDSQLPKDRFSAERLKGVDSTLKIQPAELGDSAVYLCASSLIAAGEQFFGPGTRLTVL.

DNA of the CDR3: TGTGCCAGCAGTCCCCCCCTGACAGGGGGAGGAAGCAATGAGCAGTTCTTC. It codes for CASSPPLTGGGSNEQFF. The rearrangement uses TRBV28 and TRBJ2-1; 9 bases map to TRBD1. The CDR3 extends over 17 amino acids. Germline lookup yields CDR1 MDHEN and CDR2 SYDVKM. Trimming at V came to 5 bases and at J to 6 bases, leaving 14 bases not matched to a gene. The variable domain in full, completed from reference TRBV28 and TRBJ2-1, reads DVKVTQSSRYLVKRTGEKVFLECVQDMDHENMFWYRQDPGLGLRLIYFSYDVKMKEKGDIPEGYSVSREKKERFSLILESASTNQTSMYLCASSPPLTGGGSNEQFFGPGTRLTVL.

J is TRBJ2-5 and V is TRBV12-1; the listed D gene, TRBD2, was not tested against the DNA. TRBV12-1 is deemed a pseudogene. This CDR3 contains 14 residues. For the CDR3, the DNA is TGTGCCAGCAGCTTTACTAGCGGGGCGGGGGAGCAGTACTTC. As protein: CASSFTSGAGEQYF.

The gene calls are TRBV4-1 and TRBJ1-1, with D maybe TRBD1 (6 bases). Per germline, CDR1 MGHRA and CDR2 YSYEKL. The CDR3 has 14 residues. V lost 0 bases and J 8 bases, leaving 13 bases between the germline ends. DNA of the CDR3: TGCGCCAGCAGCCAAGATCTAATTGGGACAGAAGCTTTCTTT. Translation gives CASSQDLIGTEAFF.

The chain is built from TRBV9 and TRBJ1-4; the D is unclear. Trimming took 0 bases from V and 3 from J, leaving 6 bases between them. CDR3 length: 14 amino acids. CDR1 and CDR2 from the germline V gene are SGDLS and YYNGEE. The CDR3 loop is CASSVGPANEKLFF. CDR3 nucleotide sequence: TGTGCCAGCAGCGTAGGACCCGCTAATGAAAAACTGTTTTTT.

In this sample, this clone turned up a few times. The V gene is TRBV6-6, the J gene TRBJ2-7; D gene unclear. The ends were cut back, 5 bases at V and 1 base at J, with 3 bases in the middle. CDR1 is MNHNY, CDR2 SVGAGI, per germline (reference sequence). This CDR3 region has 11 residues. The CDR3 reads CASSQSYEQYF. The CDR3, as DNA: TGTGCCAGCAGTCAGTCCTACGAGCAGTACTTC.

The chain combines TRBV4-2 with TRBJ1-4, with a weak D call TRBD1 (6 bases). The germline V gene encodes CDR1 LGHNA and CDR2 YNFKEQ. Trimming shortened V by 0 bases and J by 8 bases, and 16 bases separated the two germline ends. There are 16 residues in the CDR3. The CDR3 bases are TGTGCCAGCAGCCAAGAGCATTGGGGGGCCGGAGAAAAACTGTTTTTT. This gives the protein CASSQEHWGAGEKLFF.